Reported below is one T cell receptor (beta chain). Its specificity is unknown. This sample was included in a study of beta chain features in type 1 diabetes. Study details: The study found patients and healthy donors alike in age, gender and cell yields. Study-wide results and limits: Shorter TCRB CDR3s, moderately but significantly so, were found in Type 1 diabetes patients in all four CD4+ subsets. Insertions at VDJ junctions were less frequent in type 1 diabetes patients. These patients also deleted more nucleotides at the same junctions.

The whole isolated RNA underwent reverse transcription, so sequencing captured expressed TCRB transcripts. Using immunoSEQ multiplex PCR, the repertoire was profiled, and TCRdb retains in-frame clones only, with some absent. The data hold 250,000 or so clones, with approximately 15% observed a single time. CD4+ naive, central memory, regulatory and stem cell-like memory subsets were isolated by sorting on CD45RO/CCR7/CD25/CD127/CD95/CD27. The germline CDR1 and CDR2 sequences are KGHSH and LQKENI. The CDR3 covers 14 residues. Trimming at V came to 3 bases and at J to 7 bases, leaving 6 bases not matched to a gene.

Specimen: naive CD4+ T cells from blood. The receptor was derived from a man aged 30-40 years with type 1 diabetes. The J gene is TRBJ1-1, the V gene TRBV18, with 9 positions matching TRBD1. The CDR3: CASSPPGQGFEAFF. In DNA form, the CDR3 reads TGTGCCAGCTCACCGCCGGGACAGGGCTTTGAAGCTTTCTTT.